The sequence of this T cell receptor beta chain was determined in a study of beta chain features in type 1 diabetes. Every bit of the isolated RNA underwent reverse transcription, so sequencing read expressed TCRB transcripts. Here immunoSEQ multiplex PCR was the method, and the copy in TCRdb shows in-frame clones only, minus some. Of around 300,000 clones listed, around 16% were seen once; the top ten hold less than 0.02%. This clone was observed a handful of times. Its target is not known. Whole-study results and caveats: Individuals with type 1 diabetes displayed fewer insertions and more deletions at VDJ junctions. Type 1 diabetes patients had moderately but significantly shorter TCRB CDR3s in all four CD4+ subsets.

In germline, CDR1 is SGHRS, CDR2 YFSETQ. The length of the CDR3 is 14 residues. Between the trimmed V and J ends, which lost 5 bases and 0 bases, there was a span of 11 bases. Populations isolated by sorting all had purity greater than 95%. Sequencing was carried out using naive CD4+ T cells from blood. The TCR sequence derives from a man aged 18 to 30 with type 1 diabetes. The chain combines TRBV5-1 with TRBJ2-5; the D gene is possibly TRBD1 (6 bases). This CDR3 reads CASRPQGNQETQYF. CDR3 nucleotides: TGCGCCAGCAGACCACAGGGAAACCAAGAGACCCAGTACTTC.